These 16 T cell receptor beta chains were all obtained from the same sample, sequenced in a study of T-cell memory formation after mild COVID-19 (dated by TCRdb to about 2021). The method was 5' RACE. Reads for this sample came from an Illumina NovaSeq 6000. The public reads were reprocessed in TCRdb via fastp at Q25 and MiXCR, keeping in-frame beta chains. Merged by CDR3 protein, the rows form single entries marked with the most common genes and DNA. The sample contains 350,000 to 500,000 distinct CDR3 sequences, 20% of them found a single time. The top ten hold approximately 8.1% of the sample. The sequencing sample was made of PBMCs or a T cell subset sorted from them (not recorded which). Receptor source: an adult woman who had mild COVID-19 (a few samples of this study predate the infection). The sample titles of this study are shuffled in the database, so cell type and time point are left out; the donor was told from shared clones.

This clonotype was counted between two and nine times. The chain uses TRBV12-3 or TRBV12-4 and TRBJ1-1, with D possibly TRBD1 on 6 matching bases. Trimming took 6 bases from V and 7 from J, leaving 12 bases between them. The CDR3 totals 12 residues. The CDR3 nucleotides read TGTGCCAGCAGGCTGGGGGCTGGTGAAGCTTTCTTT. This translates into CASRLGAGEAFF.

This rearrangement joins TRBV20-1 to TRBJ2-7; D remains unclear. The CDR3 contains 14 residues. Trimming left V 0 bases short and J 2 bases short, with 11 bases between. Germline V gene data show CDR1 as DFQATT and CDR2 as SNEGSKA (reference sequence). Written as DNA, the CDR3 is TGCAGTGCTAGAGATCCGTCAGCCCCCTACGAGCAGTACTTC. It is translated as CSARDPSAPYEQYF.

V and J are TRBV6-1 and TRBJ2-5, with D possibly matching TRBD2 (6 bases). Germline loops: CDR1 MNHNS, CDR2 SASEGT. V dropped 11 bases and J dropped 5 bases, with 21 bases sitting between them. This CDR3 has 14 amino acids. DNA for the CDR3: TGTGCCTGTATGGACGGGCGGGGATGGGAGACCCAGTACTTC. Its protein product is CACMDGRGWETQYF.

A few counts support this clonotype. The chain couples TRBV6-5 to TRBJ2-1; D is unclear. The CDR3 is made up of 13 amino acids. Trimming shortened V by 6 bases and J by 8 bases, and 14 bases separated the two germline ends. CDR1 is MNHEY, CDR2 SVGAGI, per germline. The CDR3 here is CASSSLPGHEQFF. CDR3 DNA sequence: TGTGCCAGCAGCTCCCTCCCGGGTCATGAGCAGTTCTTC.

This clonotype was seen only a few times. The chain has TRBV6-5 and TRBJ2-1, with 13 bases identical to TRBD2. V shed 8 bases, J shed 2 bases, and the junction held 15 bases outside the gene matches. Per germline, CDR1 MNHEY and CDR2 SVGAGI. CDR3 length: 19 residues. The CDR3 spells CASYLIGLAGVIPYNEQFF. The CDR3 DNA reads TGTGCCAGCTACCTTATAGGACTAGCGGGAGTGATCCCCTACAATGAGCAGTTCTTC.

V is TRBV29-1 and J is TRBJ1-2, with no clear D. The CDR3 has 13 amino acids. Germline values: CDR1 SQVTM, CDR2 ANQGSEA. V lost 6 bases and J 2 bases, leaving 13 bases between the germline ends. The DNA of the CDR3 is TGCAGCGTCGCATTTGGTCAGAACTATGGCTACACCTTC. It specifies CSVAFGQNYGYTF.

CDR3 nucleotides: TGCGCCAGCAGCGCCGGGGGACAAATGAACACTGAAGCTTTCTTT. It encodes CASSAGGQMNTEAFF. The V gene is TRBV5-1, the J gene TRBJ1-1; D is possibly TRBD1 (6 bases). Germline V gene sequence: CDR1 SGHRS, CDR2 YFSETQ. Trimming removed 4 bases at V and 0 bases at J, with 13 bases between. This CDR3 region has 15 residues.

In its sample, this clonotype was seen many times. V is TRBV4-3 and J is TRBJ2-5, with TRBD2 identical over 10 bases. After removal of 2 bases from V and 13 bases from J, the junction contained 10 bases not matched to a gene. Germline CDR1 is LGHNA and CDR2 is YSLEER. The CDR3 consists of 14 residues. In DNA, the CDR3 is TGCGCCAGCAGCCAAAACTTACTAGCGGGAAGGAGGTACTTC. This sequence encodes CASSQNLLAGRRYF.

CDR3 in DNA: TGTGCCAGCAGCCACAATAGCGGGAGGGCTATCTACGAGCAGTACTTC. This encodes CASSHNSGRAIYEQYF. The chain couples TRBV14 to TRBJ2-7; TRBD2 matches at 11 bases. This CDR3 has 16 residues. J was trimmed by 3 bases and V by 3 bases; bases with no gene match: 7. Germline V gene lookup returns CDR1 SGHDN and CDR2 FVKESK.

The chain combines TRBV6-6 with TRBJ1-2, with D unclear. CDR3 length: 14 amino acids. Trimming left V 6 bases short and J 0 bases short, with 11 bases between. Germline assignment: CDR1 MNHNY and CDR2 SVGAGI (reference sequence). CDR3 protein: CASSHGGSNYGYTF. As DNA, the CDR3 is TGTGCCAGCAGCCACGGCGGTTCTAACTATGGCTACACCTTC.

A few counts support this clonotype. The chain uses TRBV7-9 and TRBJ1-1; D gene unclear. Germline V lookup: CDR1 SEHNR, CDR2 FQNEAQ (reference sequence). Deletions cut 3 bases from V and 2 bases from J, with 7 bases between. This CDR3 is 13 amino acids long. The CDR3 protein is CASSFPYNTEAFF. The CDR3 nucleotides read TGTGCCAGCAGCTTTCCATACAACACTGAAGCTTTCTTT.

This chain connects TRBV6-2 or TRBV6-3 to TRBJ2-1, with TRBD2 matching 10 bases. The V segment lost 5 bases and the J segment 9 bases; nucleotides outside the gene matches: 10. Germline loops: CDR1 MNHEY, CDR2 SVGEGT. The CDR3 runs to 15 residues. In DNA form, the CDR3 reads TGTGCCAGCAGTCGTTCAACTAGCGGGATAGGTGAGCAGTTCTTC. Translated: CASSRSTSGIGEQFF.

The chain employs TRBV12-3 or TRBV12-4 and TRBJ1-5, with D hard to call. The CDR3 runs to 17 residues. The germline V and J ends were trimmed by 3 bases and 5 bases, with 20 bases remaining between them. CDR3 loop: CASSFSTSLTVDQPQHF. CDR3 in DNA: TGTGCCAGCAGTTTCTCCACATCATTAACGGTGGATCAGCCCCAGCATTTT.

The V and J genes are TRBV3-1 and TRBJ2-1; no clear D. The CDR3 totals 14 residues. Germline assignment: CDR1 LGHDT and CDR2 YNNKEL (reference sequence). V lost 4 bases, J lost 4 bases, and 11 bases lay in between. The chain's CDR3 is CASSPQTIYNEQFF. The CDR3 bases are TGTGCCAGCAGCCCCCAAACTATATACAATGAGCAGTTCTTC.

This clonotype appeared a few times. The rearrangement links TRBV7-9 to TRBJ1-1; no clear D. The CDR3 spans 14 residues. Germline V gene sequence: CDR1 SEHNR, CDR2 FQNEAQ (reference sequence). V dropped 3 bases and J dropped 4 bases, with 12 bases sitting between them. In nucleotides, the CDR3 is TGTGCCAGCAGCTTCTATGGGTCGGTCACTGAAGCTTTCTTT. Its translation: CASSFYGSVTEAFF.

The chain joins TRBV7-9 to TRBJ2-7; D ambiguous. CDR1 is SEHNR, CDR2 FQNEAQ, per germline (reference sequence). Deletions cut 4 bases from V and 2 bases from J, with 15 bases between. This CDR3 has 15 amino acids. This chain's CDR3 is CASSSSSRPPYEQYF. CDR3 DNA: TGTGCCAGCAGCTCCTCGTCGAGGCCTCCCTACGAGCAGTACTTC.